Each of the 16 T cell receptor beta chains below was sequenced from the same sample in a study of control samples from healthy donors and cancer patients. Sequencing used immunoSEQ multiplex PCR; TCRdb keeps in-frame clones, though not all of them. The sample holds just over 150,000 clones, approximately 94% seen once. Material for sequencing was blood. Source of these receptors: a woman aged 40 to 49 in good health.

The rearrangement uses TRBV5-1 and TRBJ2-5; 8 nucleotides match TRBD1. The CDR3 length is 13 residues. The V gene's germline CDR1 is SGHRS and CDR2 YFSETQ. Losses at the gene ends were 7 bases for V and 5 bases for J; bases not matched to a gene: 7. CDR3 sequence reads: CASGRGPDETQYF. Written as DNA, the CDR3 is TGCGCCAGCGGCAGGGGGCCGGACGAGACCCAGTACTTC.

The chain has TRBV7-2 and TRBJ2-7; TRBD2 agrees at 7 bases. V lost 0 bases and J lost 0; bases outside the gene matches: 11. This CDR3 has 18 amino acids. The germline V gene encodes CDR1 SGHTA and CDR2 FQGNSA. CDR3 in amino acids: CASSLAFGREVLSYEQYF. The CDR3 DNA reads TGTGCCAGCAGCTTAGCCTTCGGACGGGAGGTCCTCTCCTACGAGCAGTACTTC.

CDR3 nucleotide sequence: TGCGCCAGCAGCAGGGAAGTCGGCACTAATGAAAAACTGTTTTTT. Protein: CASSREVGTNEKLFF. The chain carries TRBV5-1 and TRBJ1-4; D is unresolved. V was trimmed by 4 bases and J by 2 bases, leaving 12 bases between them. The CDR3 spans 15 residues. The germline CDR1 and CDR2 sequences are SGHRS and YFSETQ.

CDR3 loop: CASSYSYPRRETQYF. The CDR3 DNA reads as TGTGCCAGCAGTTACTCCTACCCCCGGCGAGAGACCCAGTACTTC. This sequence joins TRBV27 and TRBJ2-5, with D unresolved. Germline CDR1 is MNHEY and CDR2 is SMNVEV (reference sequence). V shed 4 bases and J shed 4 bases, with 16 bases lying between them. This CDR3 is built from 15 residues.

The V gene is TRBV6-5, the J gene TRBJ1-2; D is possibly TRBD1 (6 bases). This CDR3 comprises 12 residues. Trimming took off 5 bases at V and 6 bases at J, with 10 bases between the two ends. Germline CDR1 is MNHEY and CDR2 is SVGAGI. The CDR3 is CASSPTGNGYTF. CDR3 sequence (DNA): TGTGCCAGCAGTCCCACAGGGAATGGCTACACCTTC.

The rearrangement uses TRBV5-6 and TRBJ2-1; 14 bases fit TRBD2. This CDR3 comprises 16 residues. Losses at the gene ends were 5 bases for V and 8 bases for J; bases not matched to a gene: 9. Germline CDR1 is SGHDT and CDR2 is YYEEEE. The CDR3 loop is CASSSPGLAGEDEQFF. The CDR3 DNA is TGTGCCAGCAGTTCCCCGGGACTAGCGGGGGAGGATGAGCAGTTCTTC.

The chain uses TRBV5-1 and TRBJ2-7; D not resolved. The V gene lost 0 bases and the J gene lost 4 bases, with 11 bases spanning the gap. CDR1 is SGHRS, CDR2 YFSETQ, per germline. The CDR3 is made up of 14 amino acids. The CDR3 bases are TGCGCCAGCAGCTTGGAGTCGACCAAATACGAGCAGTACTTC. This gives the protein CASSLESTKYEQYF.

The DNA for the CDR3 is TGTGCCAGCGGCCCGATTTTAGGCGGCTCCTACGAGCAGTACTTC. Translation gives CASGPILGGSYEQYF. The chain carries TRBV3-1 (or the pseudogene TRBV3-2) and TRBJ2-7; D is uncertain. CDR3 length equals 15 residues. V dropped 8 bases and J dropped 0 bases, with 17 bases sitting between them. Germline V gene sequence: CDR1 LGHDT, CDR2 YNNKEL (reference sequence).

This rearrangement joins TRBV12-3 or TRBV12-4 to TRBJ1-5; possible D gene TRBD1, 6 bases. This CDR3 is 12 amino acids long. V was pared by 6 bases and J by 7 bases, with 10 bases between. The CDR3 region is CASSSTGQPQHF. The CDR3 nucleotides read TGTGCCAGCAGCTCGACAGGCCAGCCCCAGCATTTT.

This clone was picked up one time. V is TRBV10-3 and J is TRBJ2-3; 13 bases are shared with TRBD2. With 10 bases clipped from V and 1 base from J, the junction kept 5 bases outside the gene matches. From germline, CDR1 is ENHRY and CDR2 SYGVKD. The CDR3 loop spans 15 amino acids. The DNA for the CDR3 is TGTGCCACTCACGGGACTAGCGGGGGCACAGATACGCAGTATTTT. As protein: CATHGTSGGTDTQYF.

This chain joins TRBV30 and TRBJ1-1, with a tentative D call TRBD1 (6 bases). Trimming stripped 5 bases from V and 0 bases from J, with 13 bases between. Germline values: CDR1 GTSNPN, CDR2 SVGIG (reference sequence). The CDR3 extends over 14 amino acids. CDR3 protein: CAWGRGQLNTEAFF. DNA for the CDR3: TGTGCCTGGGGACGCGGACAGTTGAACACTGAAGCTTTCTTT.

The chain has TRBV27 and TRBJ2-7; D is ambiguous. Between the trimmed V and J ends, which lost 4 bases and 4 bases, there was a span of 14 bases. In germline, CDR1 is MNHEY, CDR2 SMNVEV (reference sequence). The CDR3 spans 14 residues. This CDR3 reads CASSSLSTEYEQYF. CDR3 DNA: TGTGCCAGCAGTTCCCTTAGTACAGAATACGAGCAGTACTTC.

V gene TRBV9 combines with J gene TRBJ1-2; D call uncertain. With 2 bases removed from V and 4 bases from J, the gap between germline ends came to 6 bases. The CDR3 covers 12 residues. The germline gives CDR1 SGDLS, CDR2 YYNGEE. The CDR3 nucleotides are TGTGCCAGCAGCGTTTGGGTCTATGGCTACACCTTC. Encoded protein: CASSVWVYGYTF.

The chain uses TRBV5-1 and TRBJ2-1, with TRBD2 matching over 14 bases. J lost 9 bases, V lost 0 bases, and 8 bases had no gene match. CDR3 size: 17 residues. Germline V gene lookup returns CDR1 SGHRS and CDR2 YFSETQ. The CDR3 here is CASSLGGTSGSSGEQFF. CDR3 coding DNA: TGCGCCAGCAGCTTGGGGGGGACTAGCGGGAGCTCTGGTGAGCAGTTCTTC.

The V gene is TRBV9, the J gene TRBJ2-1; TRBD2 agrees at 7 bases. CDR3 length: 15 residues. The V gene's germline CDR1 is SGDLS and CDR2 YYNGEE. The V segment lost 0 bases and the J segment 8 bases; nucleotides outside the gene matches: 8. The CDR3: CASSVVGREKDEQFF. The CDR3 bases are TGTGCCAGCAGCGTAGTAGGGCGGGAGAAAGATGAGCAGTTCTTC.

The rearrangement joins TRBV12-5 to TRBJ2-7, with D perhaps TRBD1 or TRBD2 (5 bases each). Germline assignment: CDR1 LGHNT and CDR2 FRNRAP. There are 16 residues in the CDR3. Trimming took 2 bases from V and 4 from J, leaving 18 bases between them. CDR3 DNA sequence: TGTGCTAGTGGTTTGCCGGAATCCGGGACCAAATACGAGCAGTACTTC. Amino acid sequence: CASGLPESGTKYEQYF. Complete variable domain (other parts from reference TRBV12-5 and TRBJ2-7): DARVTQTPRHKVTEMGQEVTMRCQPILGHNTVFWYRQTMMQGLELLAYFRNRAPLDDSGMPKDRFSAEMPDATLATLKIQPSEPRDSAVYFCASGLPESGTKYEQYFGPGTRLTVT.